This is a list of T cell receptor beta chains from one sample in a study of cytomegalovirus exposure and HLA in healthy donors. Data came from immunoSEQ multiplex PCR; TCRdb stores just in-frame clones and leaves some out. The repertoire has under 200,000 clones, approximately 72% of them found once; the top ten carry 1.3% to 1.5%. Source material: PBMCs. The receptors here all came from a man aged 50-60 years in good health and CMV-seronegative. Each CDR3 is given with its conserved first and last residue. The order of the fields is D gene, J gene, clone size, V gene, CDR3 protein, CDR3 DNA. A D gene is named only where the DNA matches it firmly. Clone size is stated in some rows and not others, as once, few, many or a class when expanded.

d_call: TRBD1; j_call: TRBJ1-1; clone_size: -; v_call: TRBV5-1; cdr3_aa: CASSSTGNANTEAFF; cdr3_nt: TGCGCCAGCAGTTCGACAGGGAACGCGAACACTGAAGCTTTCTTT
d_call: -; j_call: TRBJ2-5; clone_size: -; v_call: TRBV5-6; cdr3_aa: CASSLAFAGYQETQYF; cdr3_nt: TGTGCCAGCAGCTTGGCCTTCGCAGGGTACCAAGAGACCCAGTACTTC
d_call: -; j_call: TRBJ1-5; clone_size: -; v_call: TRBV28; cdr3_aa: CASSLDYNQPQHF; cdr3_nt: TGTGCCAGCAGTTTAGACTACAATCAGCCCCAGCATTTT
d_call: -; j_call: TRBJ1-4; clone_size: few; v_call: TRBV6-7; cdr3_aa: CASSLGALNEKLFF; cdr3_nt: TGTGCCAGCAGTTTGGGGGCCCTTAATGAAAAACTGTTTTTT
d_call: -; j_call: TRBJ1-3; clone_size: -; v_call: TRBV4-2; cdr3_aa: CASNLGGSGNTIYF; cdr3_nt: TGTGCCAGTAACCTAGGGGGCTCTGGAAACACCATATATTTT
d_call: -; j_call: TRBJ1-1; clone_size: -; v_call: TRBV7-2; cdr3_aa: CASSLVQMNTEAFF; cdr3_nt: TGTGCCAGCAGCTTAGTGCAGATGAACACTGAAGCTTTCTTT
d_call: TRBD1; j_call: TRBJ2-3; clone_size: -; v_call: TRBV5-1; cdr3_aa: CASSLARGLGTDTQYF; cdr3_nt: TGCGCCAGCAGCTTGGCCAGGGGGTTGGGCACAGATACGCAGTATTTT
d_call: TRBD2; j_call: TRBJ2-7; clone_size: -; v_call: TRBV11-2; cdr3_aa: CASSFERGFSYEQYF; cdr3_nt: TGTGCCAGCAGCTTTGAGCGGGGGTTCTCCTACGAGCAGTACTTC
d_call: -; j_call: TRBJ1-5; clone_size: -; v_call: TRBV7-8; cdr3_aa: CASSLVRTSSTQPQHF; cdr3_nt: TGTGCCAGCAGCTTAGTGCGAACTTCATCCACTCAGCCCCAGCATTTT
d_call: -; j_call: TRBJ1-1; clone_size: -; v_call: TRBV6-6; cdr3_aa: CASRGAGAKTEAFF; cdr3_nt: TGTGCCAGCAGGGGCGCGGGGGCTAAGACTGAAGCTTTCTTT
d_call: TRBD1; j_call: TRBJ1-2; clone_size: -; v_call: TRBV9; cdr3_aa: CASSPSMDRESGYTF; cdr3_nt: TGTGCCAGCAGTCCATCCATGGACAGGGAAAGCGGCTACACCTTC
d_call: -; j_call: TRBJ1-1; clone_size: -; v_call: TRBV27; cdr3_aa: CASSFSRVNTEAFF; cdr3_nt: TGTGCCAGCAGTTTTTCGAGGGTAAACACTGAAGCTTTCTTT
d_call: TRBD1; j_call: TRBJ1-4; clone_size: -; v_call: TRBV18; cdr3_aa: CASSPVEGAWGKLFF; cdr3_nt: TGTGCCAGCTCACCAGTCGAGGGGGCATGGGGAAAACTGTTTTTT
d_call: TRBD1; j_call: TRBJ2-3; clone_size: -; v_call: TRBV5-1; cdr3_aa: CASSLEAGGLAQYF; cdr3_nt: TGCGCCAGCAGCTTGGAGGCAGGGGGCTTGGCGCAGTATTTT
d_call: -; j_call: TRBJ1-2; clone_size: few; v_call: TRBV5-6; cdr3_aa: CASSLRKVLLPKRDYGYTF; cdr3_nt: TGTGCCAGCAGCTTAAGGAAGGTTTTACTTCCCAAACGGGACTATGGCTACACCTTC
d_call: -; j_call: TRBJ1-5; clone_size: -; v_call: TRBV5-1; cdr3_aa: CASSPRGGTNQPQHF; cdr3_nt: TGCGCCAGCAGCCCTCGGGGGGGAACCAATCAGCCCCAGCATTTT
d_call: TRBD2; j_call: TRBJ2-5; clone_size: -; v_call: TRBV7-6; cdr3_aa: CASSLATSVWETQYF; cdr3_nt: TGTGCCAGCAGCTTAGCGACTAGCGTGTGGGAGACCCAGTACTTC
d_call: -; j_call: TRBJ2-7; clone_size: once; v_call: TRBV19; cdr3_aa: CASSIGQPAVGQYF; cdr3_nt: TGTGCCAGTAGTATAGGACAGCCGGCAGTGGGGCAGTACTTC
d_call: -; j_call: TRBJ2-7; clone_size: -; v_call: TRBV7-2; cdr3_aa: CASSLGGGRGNEQYF; cdr3_nt: TGTGCCAGCAGCTTAGGGGGAGGCCGGGGAAACGAGCAGTACTTC
d_call: -; j_call: TRBJ2-7; clone_size: -; v_call: TRBV5-1; cdr3_aa: CASSFLTGSYEQYF; cdr3_nt: TGCGCCAGCAGCTTCTTGACAGGCTCCTACGAGCAGTACTTC
d_call: TRBD2; j_call: TRBJ2-3; clone_size: -; v_call: TRBV5-6; cdr3_aa: CASSLTGTRLTDTQYF; cdr3_nt: TGTGCCAGCAGCTTAACCGGGACTAGACTCACAGATACGCAGTATTTT
d_call: -; j_call: TRBJ1-5; clone_size: few; v_call: TRBV7-2; cdr3_aa: CASSSTPGNQPQHF; cdr3_nt: TGTGCCAGCAGCTCCACTCCGGGGAATCAGCCCCAGCATTTT
d_call: -; j_call: TRBJ2-3; clone_size: -; v_call: TRBV19; cdr3_aa: CASSKTRTTDTQYF; cdr3_nt: TGTGCCAGTAGTAAGACACGAACCACAGATACGCAGTATTTT
d_call: TRBD1; j_call: TRBJ1-5; clone_size: few; v_call: TRBV7-2; cdr3_aa: CASSTQGAGQPQHF; cdr3_nt: TGTGCCAGCAGCACGCAGGGGGCAGGTCAGCCCCAGCATTTT
d_call: -; j_call: TRBJ1-2; clone_size: once; v_call: TRBV2; cdr3_aa: CASSRVLEDYGYTF; cdr3_nt: TGTGCCAGTTCCAGGGTTTTGGAAGACTATGGCTACACCTTC
d_call: -; j_call: TRBJ2-5; clone_size: -; v_call: TRBV5-6; cdr3_aa: CASSLYETQYF; cdr3_nt: TGTGCCAGCAGCTTGTATGAGACCCAGTACTTC
d_call: TRBD2; j_call: TRBJ2-1; clone_size: few; v_call: TRBV6-5; cdr3_aa: CASTPGRGGYNEQFF; cdr3_nt: TGTGCCAGCACCCCGGGGCGGGGGGGTTACAATGAGCAGTTCTTC
d_call: -; j_call: TRBJ1-1; clone_size: -; v_call: TRBV19; cdr3_aa: CASSIEGGLNEAFF; cdr3_nt: TGTGCCAGTAGTATAGAGGGTGGACTCAATGAAGCTTTCTTT
d_call: -; j_call: TRBJ2-3; clone_size: few; v_call: TRBV5-4; cdr3_aa: CASSNDRGGTDTQYF; cdr3_nt: TGTGCCAGCAGCAACGACCGCGGGGGCACAGATACGCAGTATTTT
d_call: TRBD2; j_call: TRBJ2-3; clone_size: -; v_call: TRBV7-9; cdr3_aa: CASSLEAAGARTDTQYF; cdr3_nt: TGTGCCAGCAGCTTAGAAGCAGCGGGGGCACGCACAGATACGCAGTATTTT
d_call: -; j_call: TRBJ1-1; clone_size: -; v_call: TRBV6-1; cdr3_aa: CASSPQGGGTEAFF; cdr3_nt: TGTGCCAGCAGCCCCCAAGGAGGAGGGACTGAAGCTTTCTTT
d_call: TRBD1; j_call: TRBJ2-7; clone_size: -; v_call: TRBV27; cdr3_aa: CASSLFQGAREQYF; cdr3_nt: TGTGCCAGCAGTTTATTCCAGGGGGCAAGGGAGCAGTACTTC
d_call: -; j_call: TRBJ2-1; clone_size: -; v_call: TRBV19; cdr3_aa: CASSTGLHNEQFF; cdr3_nt: TGTGCCAGTAGTACGGGACTCCACAATGAGCAGTTCTTC
d_call: -; j_call: TRBJ2-3; clone_size: -; v_call: TRBV11-3; cdr3_aa: CASSQSSGGPTDTQYF; cdr3_nt: TGTGCCAGCAGCCAATCCTCCGGGGGACCCACAGATACGCAGTATTTT
d_call: TRBD1; j_call: TRBJ2-5; clone_size: few; v_call: TRBV5-1; cdr3_aa: CASRQGAGETQYF; cdr3_nt: TGCGCCAGCAGACAGGGGGCCGGGGAGACCCAGTACTTC
d_call: TRBD1; j_call: TRBJ2-7; clone_size: -; v_call: TRBV5-4; cdr3_aa: CASSWGQGAYEQYF; cdr3_nt: TGTGCCAGCAGCTGGGGGCAGGGGGCCTACGAGCAGTACTTC
d_call: -; j_call: TRBJ1-1; clone_size: few; v_call: TRBV5-1; cdr3_aa: CASSRGQLNTEAFF; cdr3_nt: TGCGCCAGCAGCCGGGGACAATTGAACACTGAAGCTTTCTTT
d_call: TRBD1; j_call: TRBJ1-2; clone_size: -; v_call: TRBV11-3; cdr3_aa: CASSPHIIQGYNYGYTF; cdr3_nt: TGTGCCAGCAGCCCCCATATTATACAGGGGTACAACTATGGCTACACCTTC
d_call: TRBD1; j_call: TRBJ1-2; clone_size: -; v_call: TRBV19; cdr3_aa: CASSKTGKGYTF; cdr3_nt: TGTGCCAGTAGTAAGACAGGGAAAGGCTACACCTTC
d_call: -; j_call: TRBJ1-1; clone_size: -; v_call: TRBV28; cdr3_aa: CASRRVMNTEAFF; cdr3_nt: TGTGCCAGCAGGCGGGTCATGAACACTGAAGCTTTCTTT
d_call: TRBD1; j_call: TRBJ1-5; clone_size: few; v_call: TRBV27; cdr3_aa: CASSRDRDGQPQHF; cdr3_nt: TGTGCCAGCAGCCGAGACAGGGATGGACAGCCCCAGCATTTT
d_call: TRBD1; j_call: TRBJ2-7; clone_size: -; v_call: TRBV5-1; cdr3_aa: CASSFATGLNEQYF; cdr3_nt: TGCGCCAGCAGCTTTGCGACAGGGTTAAACGAGCAGTACTTC
d_call: TRBD1; j_call: TRBJ1-2; clone_size: -; v_call: TRBV2; cdr3_aa: CASSSTGVYGYTF; cdr3_nt: TGTGCCAGTTCCTCGACAGGGGTCTATGGCTACACCTTC
d_call: TRBD2; j_call: TRBJ2-2; clone_size: -; v_call: TRBV5-6; cdr3_aa: CASSLESSGGAGELFF; cdr3_nt: TGTGCCAGCAGCTTGGAATCTAGCGGGGGAGCCGGGGAGCTGTTTTTT
d_call: TRBD2; j_call: TRBJ2-3; clone_size: -; v_call: TRBV5-1; cdr3_aa: CASSSIPGLAVTDTQYF; cdr3_nt: TGCGCCAGCAGCTCCATCCCGGGACTAGCGGTGACAGATACGCAGTATTTT
d_call: -; j_call: TRBJ2-2; clone_size: few; v_call: TRBV25-1; cdr3_aa: CASRPQDYRELFF; cdr3_nt: TGTGCCAGCAGGCCCCAGGATTACAGGGAGCTGTTTTTT
d_call: TRBD1; j_call: TRBJ1-2; clone_size: -; v_call: TRBV7-9; cdr3_aa: CASSSTGAHGYTF; cdr3_nt: TGTGCCAGCAGCTCTACAGGGGCACATGGCTACACCTTC
d_call: -; j_call: TRBJ1-6; clone_size: -; v_call: TRBV6-5; cdr3_aa: CASNPGQLNNSPLHF; cdr3_nt: TGTGCCAGCAATCCGGGACAACTAAATAATTCACCCCTCCACTTT
d_call: -; j_call: TRBJ1-1; clone_size: -; v_call: TRBV7-9; cdr3_aa: CASIQPGGFGAFF; cdr3_nt: TGTGCCAGCATCCAACCCGGGGGTTTCGGAGCTTTCTTT
d_call: -; j_call: TRBJ2-6; clone_size: -; v_call: TRBV7-2; cdr3_aa: CASSLVGTGSLSGANVLTF; cdr3_nt: TGTGCCAGCAGCTTAGTTGGTACAGGGAGTCTTTCTGGGGCCAACGTCCTGACTTTC
d_call: -; j_call: TRBJ2-2; clone_size: -; v_call: TRBV27; cdr3_aa: CASRVQEYTGELFF; cdr3_nt: TGTGCCAGCAGAGTACAGGAATACACCGGGGAGCTGTTTTTT
d_call: -; j_call: TRBJ1-3; clone_size: -; v_call: TRBV5-6; cdr3_aa: CASSAGTLGNTIYF; cdr3_nt: TGTGCCAGCAGCGCGGGGACTCTTGGAAACACCATATATTTT